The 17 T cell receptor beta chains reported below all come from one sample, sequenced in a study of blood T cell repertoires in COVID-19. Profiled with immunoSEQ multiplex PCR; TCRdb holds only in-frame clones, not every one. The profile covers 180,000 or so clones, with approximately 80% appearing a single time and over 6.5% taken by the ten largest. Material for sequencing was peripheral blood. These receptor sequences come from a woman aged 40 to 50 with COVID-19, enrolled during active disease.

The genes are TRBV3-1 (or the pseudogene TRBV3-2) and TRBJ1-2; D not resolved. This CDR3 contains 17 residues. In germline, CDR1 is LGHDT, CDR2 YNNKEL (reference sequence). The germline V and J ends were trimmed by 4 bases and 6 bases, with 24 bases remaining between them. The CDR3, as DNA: TGTGCCAGCAGCCCCCAGAGGGATTCCTCCACCTTTGATGGCTACACCTTC. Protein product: CASSPQRDSSTFDGYTF.

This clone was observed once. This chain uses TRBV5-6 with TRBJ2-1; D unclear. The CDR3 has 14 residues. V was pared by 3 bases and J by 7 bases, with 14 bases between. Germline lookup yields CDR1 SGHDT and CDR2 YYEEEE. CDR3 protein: CASSSFVGINEQFF. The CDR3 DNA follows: TGTGCCAGCAGCTCCTTTGTGGGCATTAATGAGCAGTTCTTC.

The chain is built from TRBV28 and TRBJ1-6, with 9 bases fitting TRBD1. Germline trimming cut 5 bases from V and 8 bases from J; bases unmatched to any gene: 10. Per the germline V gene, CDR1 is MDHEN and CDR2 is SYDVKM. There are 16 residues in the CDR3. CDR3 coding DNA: TGTGCCAGCAGTCGGACAGGGGAAGTTTTCGATTCACCCCTCCACTTT. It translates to CASSRTGEVFDSPLHF. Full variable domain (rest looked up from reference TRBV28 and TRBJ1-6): DVKVTQSSRYLVKRTGEKVFLECVQDMDHENMFWYRQDPGLGLRLIYFSYDVKMKEKGDIPEGYSVSREKKERFSLILESASTNQTSMYLCASSRTGEVFDSPLHFGNGTRLTVT.

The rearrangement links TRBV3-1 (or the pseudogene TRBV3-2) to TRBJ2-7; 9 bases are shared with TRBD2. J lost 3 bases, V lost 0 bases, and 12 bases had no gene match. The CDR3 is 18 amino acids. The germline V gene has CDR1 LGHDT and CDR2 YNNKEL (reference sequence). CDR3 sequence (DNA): TGTGCCAGCAGCCAAGATAACTCGTTTAGCGGGGGACACTACGAGCAGTACTTC. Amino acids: CASSQDNSFSGGHYEQYF.

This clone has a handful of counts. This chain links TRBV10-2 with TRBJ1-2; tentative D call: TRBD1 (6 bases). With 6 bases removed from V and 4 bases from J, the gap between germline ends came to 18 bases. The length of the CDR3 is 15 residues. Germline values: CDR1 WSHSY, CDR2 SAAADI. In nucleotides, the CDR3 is TGCGCCAGCAGGGCAGGGGAACAGACCCTCTATGGCTACACCTTC. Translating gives CASRAGEQTLYGYTF.

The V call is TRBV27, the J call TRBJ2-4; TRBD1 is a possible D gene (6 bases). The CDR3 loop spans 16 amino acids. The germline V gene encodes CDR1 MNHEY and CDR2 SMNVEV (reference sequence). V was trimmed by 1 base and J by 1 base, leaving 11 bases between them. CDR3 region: CASSLFWGPAKNIQYF. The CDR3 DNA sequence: TGTGCCAGCAGTTTATTTTGGGGGCCGGCCAAAAACATTCAGTACTTC.

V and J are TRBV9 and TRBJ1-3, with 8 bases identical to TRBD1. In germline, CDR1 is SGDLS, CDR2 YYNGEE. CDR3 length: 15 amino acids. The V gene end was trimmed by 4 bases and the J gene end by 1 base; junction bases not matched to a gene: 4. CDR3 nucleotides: TGTGCCAGCAGCCCCTGGACAGGGTCTGGAAACACCATATATTTT. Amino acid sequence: CASSPWTGSGNTIYF.

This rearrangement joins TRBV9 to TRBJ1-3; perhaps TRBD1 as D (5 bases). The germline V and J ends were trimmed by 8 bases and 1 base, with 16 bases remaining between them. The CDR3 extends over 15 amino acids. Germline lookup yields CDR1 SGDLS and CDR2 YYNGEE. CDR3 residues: CASRQTHSSGNTIYF. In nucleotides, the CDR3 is TGTGCCAGTAGACAGACTCACTCTTCTGGAAACACCATATATTTT.

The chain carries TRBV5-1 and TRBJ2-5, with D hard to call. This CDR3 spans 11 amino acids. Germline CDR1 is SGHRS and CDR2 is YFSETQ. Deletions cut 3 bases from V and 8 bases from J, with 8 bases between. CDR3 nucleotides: TGCGCCAGCAGCTGGATGGGCACCCAGTACTTC. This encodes CASSWMGTQYF.

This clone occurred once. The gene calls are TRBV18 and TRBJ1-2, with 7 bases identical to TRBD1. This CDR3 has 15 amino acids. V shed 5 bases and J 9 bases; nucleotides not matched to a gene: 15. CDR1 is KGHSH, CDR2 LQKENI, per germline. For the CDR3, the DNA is TGTGCCAGCTCAGAGCTAAGGGGGCCCACTATTCGCTACACCTTC. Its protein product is CASSELRGPTIRYTF.

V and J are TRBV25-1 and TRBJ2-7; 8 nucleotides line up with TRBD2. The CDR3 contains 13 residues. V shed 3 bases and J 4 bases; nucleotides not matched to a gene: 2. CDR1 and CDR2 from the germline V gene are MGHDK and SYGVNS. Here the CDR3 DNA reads TGTGCCAGCAGTGAGAGCGGGGGATACGAGCAGTACTTC. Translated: CASSESGGYEQYF.

The CDR3 DNA sequence: TGTGCCAGCTCACGGGAGGCCAATGAGCAGTTCTTC. It yields the protein CASSREANEQFF. V usage is TRBV18 and J usage is TRBJ2-1; D is possibly TRBD2 (6 bases). CDR3 length: 12 residues. The germline V gene encodes CDR1 KGHSH and CDR2 LQKENI. Trimming left V 4 bases short and J 6 bases short, with 7 bases between. The full variable domain, its missing parts supplied by reference TRBV18 and TRBJ2-1, is NAGVMQNPRHLVRRRGQEARLRCSPMKGHSHVYWYRQLPEEGLKFMVYLQKENIIDESGMPKERFSAEFPKEGPSILRIQQVVRGDSAAYFCASSREANEQFFGPGTRLTVL.

The CDR3 nucleotides are TGTGCCAGCAGCGGGCGACTAGCGGGGGGTGCGGGAGATACGCAGTATTTT. It encodes CASSGRLAGGAGDTQYF. The J gene is TRBJ2-3, the V gene TRBV9; 13 bases are a match to TRBD2. J gave up 5 bases and V 3 bases, and 9 bases lay outside the gene matches. CDR3 length: 17 residues. The germline gives CDR1 SGDLS, CDR2 YYNGEE.

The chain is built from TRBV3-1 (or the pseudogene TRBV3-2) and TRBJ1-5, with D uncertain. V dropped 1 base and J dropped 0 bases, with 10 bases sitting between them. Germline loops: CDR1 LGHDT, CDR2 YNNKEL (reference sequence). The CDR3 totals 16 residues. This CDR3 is CASSQGTGYSNQPQHF. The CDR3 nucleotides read TGTGCCAGCAGCCAAGGAACCGGTTATAGCAATCAGCCCCAGCATTTT.

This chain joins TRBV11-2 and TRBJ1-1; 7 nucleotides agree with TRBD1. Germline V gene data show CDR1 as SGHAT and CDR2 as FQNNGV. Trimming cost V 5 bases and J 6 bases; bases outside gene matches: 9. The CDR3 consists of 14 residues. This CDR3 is CASSRLQGRSEAFF. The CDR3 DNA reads TGTGCCAGCAGCCGACTACAGGGGCGTTCTGAAGCTTTCTTT.

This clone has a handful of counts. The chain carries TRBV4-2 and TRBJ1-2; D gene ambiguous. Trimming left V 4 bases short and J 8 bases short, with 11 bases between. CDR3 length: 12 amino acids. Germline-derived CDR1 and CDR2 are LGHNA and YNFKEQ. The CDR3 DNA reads TGTGCCAGCAGCCCGGGGTTTGAGGGCTACACCTTC. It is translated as CASSPGFEGYTF.

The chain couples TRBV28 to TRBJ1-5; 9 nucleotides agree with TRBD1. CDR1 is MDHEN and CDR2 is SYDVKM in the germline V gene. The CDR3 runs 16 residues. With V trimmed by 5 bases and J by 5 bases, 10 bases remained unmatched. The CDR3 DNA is TGTGCCAGCAGTCGTACACTTTGGACAGGGGATCAGCCCCAGCATTTT. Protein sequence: CASSRTLWTGDQPQHF. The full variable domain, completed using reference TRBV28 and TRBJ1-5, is DVKVTQSSRYLVKRTGEKVFLECVQDMDHENMFWYRQDPGLGLRLIYFSYDVKMKEKGDIPEGYSVSREKKERFSLILESASTNQTSMYLCASSRTLWTGDQPQHFGDGTRLSIL.